Listed here are 3 T cell receptor beta chains from one sample, sequenced in a study of long-term antiretroviral therapy in people with HIV. Survey-level resolution applied to immunoSEQ assay v3.0. The table came from immunoSEQ multiplex PCR; TCRdb's copy has only in-frame clones and leaves some out. The sample contains tens of thousands of clones, approximately 78% of which appear only once. The source material was unsorted PBMCs, sampled 0.2 years after starting antiretroviral therapy. The receptor source for this set is a woman aged 25-40 years with HIV.

V usage is TRBV5-1 and J usage is TRBJ1-1; no firm D call. The length of the CDR3 is 12 residues. Per the germline V gene, CDR1 is SGHRS and CDR2 is YFSETQ. V was cut by 1 base and J by 3 bases, with 4 bases left in between. In nucleotides, the CDR3 is TGCGCCAGCAGCTTGACGGACACTGAAGCTTTCTTT. Its protein is CASSLTDTEAFF.

The J gene is TRBJ2-3, the V gene TRBV11-2; perhaps TRBD2 as D (6 bases). V dropped 5 bases and J dropped 0 bases, with 9 bases sitting between them. The CDR3 contains 14 residues. The germline V gene encodes CDR1 SGHAT and CDR2 FQNNGV. The CDR3 region has the DNA TGTGCCAGCAGCCTGGGGACTAGCACAGATACGCAGTATTTT. Its translation: CASSLGTSTDTQYF.

The rearrangement joins TRBV10-3 to TRBJ1-1; the match to TRBD1 covers 8 bases. The germline V gene encodes CDR1 ENHRY and CDR2 SYGVKD. Trimming at V came to 7 bases and at J to 10 bases, leaving 5 bases not matched to a gene. The CDR3 has 11 residues. The DNA of the CDR3 is TGTGCCATCATGAGACAGGGGCTAGCTTTCTTT. This gives the protein CAIMRQGLAFF.